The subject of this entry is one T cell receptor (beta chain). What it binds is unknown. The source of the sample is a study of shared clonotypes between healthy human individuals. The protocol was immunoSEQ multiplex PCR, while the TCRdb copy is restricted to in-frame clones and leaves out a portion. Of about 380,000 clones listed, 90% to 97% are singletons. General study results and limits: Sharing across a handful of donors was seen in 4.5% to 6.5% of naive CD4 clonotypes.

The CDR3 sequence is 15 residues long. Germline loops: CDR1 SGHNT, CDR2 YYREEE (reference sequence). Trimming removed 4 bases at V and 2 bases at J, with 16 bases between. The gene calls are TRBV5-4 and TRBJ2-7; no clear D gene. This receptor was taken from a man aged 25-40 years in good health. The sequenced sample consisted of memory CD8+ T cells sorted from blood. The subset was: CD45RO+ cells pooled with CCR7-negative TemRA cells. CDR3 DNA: TGTGCCAGCAGCCTTCAGAGTGGGGTCCCCTACGAGCAGTACTTC. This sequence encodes CASSLQSGVPYEQYF.